This T cell receptor beta chain was captured by sequencing in a study of cytomegalovirus exposure and HLA in healthy donors. Donors likely had unrecorded immune exposures despite being nominally healthy when sampled. Study-wide results and limits: The authors listed 150 to 200 TCR beta chains as cytomegalovirus-associated. Most observed TCR sequences were rare, whereas some public TCRs were detected in many donors.

On this clone: Its antigen is currently unknown.

PCR amplification relied on 60 Vbeta primers (plus 13 Jbeta primers). The data were produced by immunoSEQ multiplex PCR, yet TCRdb's version contains in-frame clones alone and is incomplete. This table holds about 94,000 clones, 75% to 85% found once. The sequence came from a woman aged 40 to 55 in good health and CMV-seronegative. Sequenced input: PBMCs.

CDR3 sequence: CAWSKLFYNEQFF. In DNA, the CDR3 is TGTGCCTGGAGCAAACTCTTCTACAATGAGCAGTTCTTC. V and J are TRBV30 and TRBJ2-1; D not resolved. The germline V gene encodes CDR1 GTSNPN and CDR2 SVGIG (reference sequence). The ends were cut back, 3 bases at V and 3 bases at J, with 9 bases in the middle. This CDR3 has 13 amino acids. Full variable domain (rest looked up from reference TRBV30 and TRBJ2-1): SQTIHQWPATLVQPVGSPLSLECTVEGTSNPNLYWYRQAAGRGLQLLFYSVGIGQISSEVPQNLSASRPQDRQFILSSKKLLLSDSGFYLCAWSKLFYNEQFFGPGTRLTVL.